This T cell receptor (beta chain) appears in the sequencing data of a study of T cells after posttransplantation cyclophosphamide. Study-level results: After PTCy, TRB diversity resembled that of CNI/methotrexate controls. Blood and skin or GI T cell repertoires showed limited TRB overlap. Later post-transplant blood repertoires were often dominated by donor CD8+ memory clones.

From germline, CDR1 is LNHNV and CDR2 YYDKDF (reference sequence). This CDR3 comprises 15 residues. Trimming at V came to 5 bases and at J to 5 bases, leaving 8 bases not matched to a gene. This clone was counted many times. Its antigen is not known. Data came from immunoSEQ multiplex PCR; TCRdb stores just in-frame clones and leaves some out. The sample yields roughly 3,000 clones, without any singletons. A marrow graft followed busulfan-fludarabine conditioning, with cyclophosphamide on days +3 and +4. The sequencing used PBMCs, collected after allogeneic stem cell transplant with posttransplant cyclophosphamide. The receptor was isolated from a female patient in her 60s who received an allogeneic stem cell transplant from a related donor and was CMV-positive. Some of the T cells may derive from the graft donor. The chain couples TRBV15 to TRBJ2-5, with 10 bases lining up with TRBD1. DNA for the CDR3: TGTGCCACCAGCCGGGAGGGACAGGGGCTGGAGACCCAGTACTTC. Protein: CATSREGQGLETQYF.